Detailed here is one TCR beta chain. Its antigen is undetermined. Exclusion of patients followed from uncontrolled infection, other autoimmune disease, pregnancy or lactation. Diagnostic assessment was based on clinical symptoms, serum thyroxine and TRAb, thyroid ultrasound and orbital computed tomography. This record belongs to a study of T cells in Graves' hyperthyroidism and ophthalmopathy. Overall study results and limits: A 13 V-J signature model discriminated ophthalmopathy versus stable hyperthyroidism. Most expanded thyroid clonotypes above 0.001 recurred in blood.

The CDR3 regions of TCR beta were amplified from RNA transcripts. First-round RT-PCR of the TCR CDR3 relied on the HTBI primer set. Using its own MiXCR run on the multiplex PCR reads, TCRdb lists one record per CDR3 protein. The sample includes roughly 560,000 distinct CDR3 sequences, 14% to 15% seen only once; the top ten take around 4%. From germline, CDR1 is MNHEY and CDR2 SMNVEV (reference sequence). The CDR3 has 11 residues. Deletions cut 6 bases from V and 7 bases from J, with 10 bases between. The receptor comes from a woman between 40 and 55 years old with Graves' ophthalmopathy. Material: blood. The chain has TRBV27 and TRBJ2-7; TRBD2 is a possible D gene (6 bases). The DNA for the CDR3 is TGTGCCAGCAGCAATAGCGGTGAGCAGTACTTC. This sequence encodes CASSNSGEQYF.